The clone carrying this TCR beta chain has just one count. What it recognizes is unknown. V was shortened by 2 bases and J by 0 bases, with 11 bases between the two germline ends. Germline V gives CDR1 SNHLY, CDR2 FYNNEI. CDR3 length: 16 amino acids. 60 Vbeta and 13 Jbeta primers were used in PCR. Method: immunoSEQ multiplex PCR; TCRdb's copy keeps in-frame clones and lacks some. The sample yields 150,000 to 250,000 clones, 79% seen once. This entry comes from a study of cytomegalovirus exposure and HLA in healthy donors. Study-wide background: Early release data held some 80 million unique TCRs from HLA-typed donors.

Study findings and constraints: The authors excluded some V segments, including TRBV6-2 and TRBV6-3, as indistinguishable. For presence/absence analyses, sequencing depth was assumed to be roughly uniform across donors. The authors later found TCR association rates varying by HLA locus, with DRB1 most and HLA-C fewest.

The TCR comes from a girl aged 10 to 17 in good health and CMV-seropositive. The V gene is TRBV2, the J gene TRBJ1-5; the D gene is possibly TRBD1 (6 bases). Sequenced input: PBMCs. The CDR3 region has the DNA TGTGCCAGCAGTGAACTCCACAGGGATAGCAATCAGCCCCAGCATTTT. Translation: CASSELHRDSNQPQHF.